The clone carrying this T cell receptor (beta chain) was seen at least ten times. Its target is unknown. Researchers barred patients who had uncontrolled infection, other autoimmune disease, pregnancy or lactation. These data are taken from a study of T cells in Graves' hyperthyroidism and ophthalmopathy. Study results and limitations: Through a model of 13 V-J features, ophthalmopathy was separated from stable hyperthyroidism.

Amplification targeted TCR beta CDR3 regions from RNA transcripts. The HTBI primer set served for first-round RT-PCR of the TCR CDR3. TCRdb reprocessed the multiplex PCR reads via MiXCR and lists one record per CDR3 protein. The profile covers hundreds of thousands of distinct CDR3 sequences, with more than 12% appearing a single time and 25% to 30% taken by the ten largest. This clonotype was sampled from a man aged 45 to 65 with Graves' ophthalmopathy. The sequencing sample was made of blood.

DNA for the CDR3: TGTGCCAGCAGCTTGGTATGGGGGAATGAGCAGTTCTTC. Its protein is CASSLVWGNEQFF. V and J are TRBV7-9 and TRBJ2-1, with D perhaps being TRBD1 or TRBD2 (5 bases each). Germline V gene lookup returns CDR1 SEHNR and CDR2 FQNEAQ (reference sequence). The CDR3 consists of 13 residues. V dropped 3 bases and J dropped 7 bases, with 10 bases sitting between them.